These 26 T cell receptor beta chains originate from one sample sequenced in a study of T and B cells in COVID-19 patients. BIOMED2 TRB-A/B primer pools were used in multiplex TRB PCR. TCRdb fed the multiplex PCR reads into MiXCR, producing one record per CDR3 protein. The sample holds 730 or so distinct CDR3 sequences; around 31% are singletons and the top ten take roughly 31%. Each TRB amplification used roughly 250-550 ng of genomic DNA from blood. The sequencing input was blood. The receptor set was obtained from a human donor with active COVID-19.

In this sample, this clonotype is large. The gene calls are TRBV27 and TRBJ1-2; 12 bases fit TRBD1. V trimming: 5 bases; J trimming: 7 bases; junction bases outside the gene matches: 8. The CDR3 has 15 amino acids. In germline, CDR1 is MNHEY, CDR2 SMNVEV (reference sequence). CDR3 sequence: CASSHGTGGASGYTF. The DNA for the CDR3 is TGTGCCAGCAGTCATGGGACAGGGGGCGCGAGTGGCTACACCTTC.

By proportion, this clonotype is large. The chain uses TRBV19 and TRBJ2-2; D gene uncertain. The V end was cut by 7 bases, the J end by 4 bases, with 13 bases between. CDR1 is LNHDA and CDR2 is SQIVND in the germline V gene (reference sequence). This CDR3 contains 14 residues. The DNA of the CDR3 is TGTGCCAGTAAGCCTGGAGATCTCACCGGGGAGCTGTTTTTT. Protein: CASKPGDLTGELFF. The whole variable domain, remainder taken from reference TRBV19 and TRBJ2-2, is DGGITQSPKYLFRKEGQNVTLSCEQNLNHDAMYWYRQDPGQGLRLIYYSQIVNDFQKGDIAEGYSVSREKKESFPLTVTSAQKNPTAFYLCASKPGDLTGELFFGEGSRLTVL.

Relative to its sample, this clonotype is medium-sized. Written as DNA, the CDR3 is TGTGCCAGCAGGGTCTCGGGCAATCAGCCCCAGCATTTT. Its translation is CASRVSGNQPQHF. The V call is TRBV6-1, the J call TRBJ1-5; D gene uncertain. Germline lookup yields CDR1 MNHNS and CDR2 SASEGT. This CDR3 spans 13 amino acids. V lost 6 bases, J lost 2 bases, and 8 bases lay in between.

The V gene is TRBV5-5, the J gene TRBJ1-5; TRBD1 agrees at 10 bases. The CDR3 is made up of 15 amino acids. V shed 4 bases and J 6 bases; nucleotides not matched to a gene: 7. Per germline, CDR1 SGHKS and CDR2 YYEKEE (reference sequence). CDR3 nucleotide sequence: TGTGCCAGCAGCGACGGGACAGGGGTTACTCAGCCCCAGCATTTT. Protein product: CASSDGTGVTQPQHF.

This clonotype was observed a handful of times. The chain links TRBV4-1 to TRBJ2-7; 12 bases map to TRBD1. J lost 1 base, V lost 0 bases, and 13 bases had no gene match. Germline-derived CDR1 and CDR2 are MGHRA and YSYEKL. The CDR3 is 20 residues long. CDR3 DNA sequence: TGCGCCAGCAGCCAAGAAGGGACAGGGGGCGCCTTTCTTTCTTCCTACGAGCAGTACTTC. Translating it yields CASSQEGTGGAFLSSYEQYF.

This clonotype is large in the sample. This chain links TRBV5-4 with TRBJ2-1, with 8 bases that match TRBD2. The CDR3 spans 17 residues. J gave up 0 bases and V 4 bases, and 9 bases lay outside the gene matches. The germline V gene has CDR1 SGHNT and CDR2 YYREEE (reference sequence). The CDR3: CASSGGGGGYSYNEQFF. DNA for the CDR3: TGTGCCAGCAGCGGGGGTGGCGGGGGGTACTCCTACAATGAGCAGTTCTTC.

The chain couples TRBV12-3 or TRBV12-4 to TRBJ2-3, with D possibly TRBD2 on 7 matching bases. Trimming took off 6 bases at V and 1 base at J, with 20 bases between the two ends. The CDR3 has 17 amino acids. CDR3 in amino acids: CASSRMPGGAGTDTQYF. Here the CDR3 DNA reads TGTGCCAGCAGCCGCATGCCTGGGGGGGCCGGCACAGATACGCAGTATTTT.

V and J are TRBV11-2 and TRBJ1-1; unclear D gene. This CDR3 spans 12 amino acids. Trimming shortened V by 5 bases and J by 1 base, and 5 bases separated the two germline ends. Looked up from germline, CDR1 is SGHAT and CDR2 is FQNNGV. In DNA form, the CDR3 reads TGTGCCAGCAGCGAGTGGAACACTGAAGCTTTCTTT. Amino acid sequence: CASSEWNTEAFF.

This clonotype is labeled as large. The rearrangement links TRBV6-1 to TRBJ2-7, with D perhaps assigned TRBD1 or TRBD2 (5 bases each). Trimming left V 6 bases short and J 3 bases short, with 18 bases between. Germline V gene data show CDR1 as MNHNS and CDR2 as SASEGT. The CDR3 is 15 amino acids. The CDR3 DNA reads TGTGCCAGCAGACTCCCCCGGGGCGGAGTCTACGAGCAGTACTTC. Encoded protein: CASRLPRGGVYEQYF.

This clonotype is categorized as medium-sized (0.01 to 0.1%). V and J are TRBV30 and TRBJ2-7; TRBD1 matches 7 bases. The CDR3 sequence is 15 residues long. From germline, CDR1 is GTSNPN and CDR2 SVGIG (reference sequence). V lost 2 bases to trimming and J lost 4 bases; unmatched junction nucleotides: 11. CDR3 in DNA: TGTGCCTGGAGTCTACAACAGGGGTTTGGGTACGAGCAGTACTTC. It encodes CAWSLQQGFGYEQYF. Full variable domain (remainder filled in from reference TRBV30 and TRBJ2-7): SQTIHQWPATLVQPVGSPLSLECTVEGTSNPNLYWYRQAAGRGLQLLFYSVGIGQISSEVPQNLSASRPQDRQFILSSKKLLLSDSGFYLCAWSLQQGFGYEQYFGPGTRLTVT.

This clonotype is judged medium-sized. The V and J genes are TRBV18 and TRBJ1-1; D is undetermined. Trimming left V 8 bases short and J 1 base short, with 11 bases between. The CDR3 extends over 13 amino acids. The germline CDR1 and CDR2 sequences are KGHSH and LQKENI. The CDR3 is CASTAKTNTEAFF. DNA of the CDR3: TGTGCCAGCACCGCTAAGACGAACACTGAAGCTTTCTTT.

This clonotype has only a few counts. The chain couples TRBV12-3 or TRBV12-4 to TRBJ2-3, with 12 bases that match TRBD2. Germline trimming cut 6 bases from V and 2 bases from J; bases unmatched to any gene: 9. This CDR3 region has 17 residues. The CDR3 reads CASRRASGGGDTDTQYF. DNA for the CDR3: TGTGCCAGCAGGAGGGCTAGCGGGGGGGGCGACACAGATACGCAGTATTTT.

About this clonotype: The conserved final phenylalanine or tryptophan is absent from the CDR3, which likely points to a read error. It is unclear where the CDR3 begins or ends on the DNA, so no DNA is shown, and the CDR3 is as TCRdb lists it. This chain uses TRBV5-5 with TRBJ1-6; the table's D call, TRBD1, was not checked against the DNA. From its first to its last residue, the CDR3 has 16 amino acids. The V gene's germline CDR1 is SGHKS and CDR2 YYEKEE (reference sequence). The CDR3 loop is CASSFGVAGGIYSPLL.

By proportion, this clonotype is medium-sized. This chain uses TRBV27 with TRBJ1-5, with D tentatively TRBD1 (5 bases). The CDR3 is made up of 16 amino acids. Trimming took off 6 bases at V and 3 bases at J, with 18 bases between the two ends. Germline values: CDR1 MNHEY, CDR2 SMNVEV (reference sequence). CDR3 loop: CASRSRGAINNQPQHF. The DNA of the CDR3 is TGTGCCAGCAGAAGTAGAGGGGCGATCAACAATCAGCCCCAGCATTTT.

J is TRBJ2-2 and V is TRBV2; 9 bases agree with TRBD2. The CDR3 totals 16 residues. Germline CDR1 and CDR2: SNHLY and FYNNEI. V was pared by 3 bases and J by 8 bases, with 10 bases of the junction left unmatched. CDR3 bases: TGTGCCAGCAGTGATAGGCTAGCGGGACTTAATGGGGAGCTGTTTTTT. It is translated as CASSDRLAGLNGELFF.

V gene TRBV19 combines with J gene TRBJ2-1, with 10 positions matching TRBD2. The CDR3 is 16 amino acids. From germline, CDR1 is LNHDA and CDR2 SQIVND (reference sequence). The trim removed 6 bases at V and 9 bases at J, leaving 14 bases unmatched. CDR3 bases: TGTGCCAGTAGCCTGATGACCCCGGGACTAGCGTTTGAGCAGTTCTTC. This sequence encodes CASSLMTPGLAFEQFF.

This clonotype occurred once. The chain's CDR3 is CASSQEGGGATQYF. CDR3 sequence (DNA): TGTGCCAGCAGCCAGGAAGGGGGGGGGGCGACGCAGTATTTT. The chain combines TRBV13 with TRBJ2-3; D is perhaps TRBD2 (7 bases). CDR1 is PRHDT and CDR2 is FYEKMQ in the germline V gene (reference sequence). Trimming left V 5 bases short and J 9 bases short, with 18 bases between. There are 14 residues in the CDR3.

The chain links TRBV4-2 to TRBJ2-7; 7 positions match TRBD2. Germline-derived CDR1 and CDR2 are LGHNA and YNFKEQ. The CDR3 extends over 15 amino acids. After removal of 3 bases from V and 4 bases from J, the junction contained 9 bases not matched to a gene. CDR3 sequence: CASSQEVTSWYEQYF. CDR3 bases: TGTGCCAGCAGCCAGGAAGTGACTAGCTGGTACGAGCAGTACTTC.

This clonotype is judged large. V gene TRBV6-5 combines with J gene TRBJ1-1; D not resolved. The CDR3 length is 13 residues. Trimming shortened V by 0 bases and J by 5 bases, and 7 bases separated the two germline ends. CDR1 is MNHEY and CDR2 is SVGAGI in the germline V gene. CDR3 bases: TGTGCCAGCAGTTACTCGGAAGTAACTGAAGCTTTCTTT. As protein: CASSYSEVTEAFF.

This clonotype is large within its sample. The chain links TRBV19 to TRBJ2-3; 8 nucleotides align to TRBD2. Trimming at V came to 7 bases and at J to 0 bases, leaving 9 bases not matched to a gene. The CDR3 has 16 amino acids. The germline V gene has CDR1 LNHDA and CDR2 SQIVND (reference sequence). For the CDR3, the DNA is TGTGCCAGTAAGGTCCAAGCGGGAGTGAGCACAGATACGCAGTATTTT. Its translation: CASKVQAGVSTDTQYF.

In its sample, this clonotype is large. The chain carries TRBV6-5 and TRBJ2-1; TRBD1 might be the D (6 bases). Germline-derived CDR1 and CDR2 are MNHEY and SVGAGI. Trimming removed 2 bases at V and 9 bases at J, with 8 bases between. This CDR3 is built from 12 residues. CDR3 nucleotide sequence: TGTGCCAGCAGTTACGCAGGGGTTGAGCAGTTCTTC. Protein product: CASSYAGVEQFF.

This clonotype was seen once. The chain employs TRBV5-1 and TRBJ1-5, with D possibly being TRBD1 (6 bases). This CDR3 comprises 14 residues. CDR1 and CDR2 (germline): SGHRS, YFSETQ. V lost 5 bases and J lost 4, with 13 bases in between. CDR3 DNA: TGCGCCAGCAGTTCGGGGGGCGGGAATCAGCCCCAGCATTTT. Its protein product is CASSSGGGNQPQHF.

Relative to its sample, this clonotype is large. The chain links TRBV2 to TRBJ2-1, with 9 bases lining up with TRBD2. CDR1 is SNHLY and CDR2 is FYNNEI in the germline V gene. This CDR3 is built from 15 residues. V lost 3 bases and J lost 4; bases outside the gene matches: 4. DNA of the CDR3: TGTGCCAGCAGTGAGGGCGGGAGGGAGTACAATGAGCAGTTCTTC. Translated, it gives CASSEGGREYNEQFF.

By proportion, this clonotype is large (0.1 to 1%). V gene TRBV6-5 combines with J gene TRBJ1-1, with D tentatively TRBD1 (6 bases). Per the germline V gene, CDR1 is MNHEY and CDR2 is SVGAGI. The CDR3 length is 15 residues. V shed 6 bases and J shed 2 bases, with 16 bases lying between them. The CDR3 protein is CASSFTGTTNTEAFF. The CDR3 region has the DNA TGTGCCAGCAGCTTTACCGGGACAACCAACACTGAAGCTTTCTTT.

By share, this clonotype ranks as medium-sized. The rearrangement links TRBV12-3 or TRBV12-4 to TRBJ2-7, with 10 nucleotides matching TRBD2. The V segment lost 8 bases and the J segment 2 bases; nucleotides outside the gene matches: 9. This CDR3 has 15 residues. CDR3 sequence: CASCLRAGGPYEQYF. The CDR3, as DNA: TGTGCCAGCTGCCTTAGAGCGGGGGGGCCCTACGAGCAGTACTTC.

Within the sample, this clonotype is medium-sized (0.01 to 0.1%). The V and J genes are TRBV5-1 and TRBJ2-5, with 9 bases fitting TRBD1. The CDR3 has 15 amino acids. From germline, CDR1 is SGHRS and CDR2 YFSETQ. The V segment lost 3 bases and the J segment 4 bases; nucleotides outside the gene matches: 7. CDR3 protein: CASSSGQGSSETQYF. As DNA, the CDR3 is TGCGCCAGCAGCTCGGGACAGGGTAGTTCAGAGACCCAGTACTTC.